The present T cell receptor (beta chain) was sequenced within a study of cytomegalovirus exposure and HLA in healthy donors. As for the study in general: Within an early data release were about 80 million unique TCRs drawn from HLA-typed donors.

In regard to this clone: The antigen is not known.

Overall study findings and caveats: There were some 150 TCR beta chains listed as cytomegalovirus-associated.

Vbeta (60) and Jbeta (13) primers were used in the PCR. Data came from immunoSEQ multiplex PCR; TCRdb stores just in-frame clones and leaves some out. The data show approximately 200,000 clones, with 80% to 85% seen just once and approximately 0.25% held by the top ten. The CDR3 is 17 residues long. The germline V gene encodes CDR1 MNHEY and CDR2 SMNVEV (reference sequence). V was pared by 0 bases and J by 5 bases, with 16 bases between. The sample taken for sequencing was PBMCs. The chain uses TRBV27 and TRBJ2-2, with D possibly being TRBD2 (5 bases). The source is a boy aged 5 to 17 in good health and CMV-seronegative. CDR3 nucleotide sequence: TGTGCCAGCAGTTTATCGCCCCGGGATCTCCTAACCGGGGAGCTGTTTTTT. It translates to CASSLSPRDLLTGELFF.